This T cell receptor (beta chain) was sequenced in a study of shared clonotypes between healthy human individuals. CD8 cells regarded as naive lacked CD45RO, were positively chosen for CCR7, and omitted terminally differentiated effector memory CD45RA+ cells. All the donors were Caucasian adults who lived in Nashville, Tennessee. Using immunoSEQ multiplex PCR, the repertoire was profiled, and TCRdb retains in-frame clones only, with some absent. Here the sample spans under 1 million clones, about 91% being singletons. Study-wide results and limits: Clonotype sharing among donors, it was expected, would be affected by sequencing depth. The study found about 5% of naive CD4 clonotypes shared across a few donors. Naive subsets, compared against memory subsets, generally had larger estimated richness values.

The length of the CDR3 is 19 residues. CDR1 and CDR2 from the germline V gene are LNHNV and YYDKDF (reference sequence). V shed 9 bases, J shed 1 base, and the junction held 16 bases outside the gene matches. For this clone: Its target is not known.

The clonotype originates from a man aged 25-45 years in good health. V gene TRBV15 combines with J gene TRBJ2-3, with 13 bases lining up with TRBD2. The sample taken for sequencing was naive CD8+ T cells sorted from blood. In nucleotides, the CDR3 is TGTGCCACGCAGAGTACCGGGACTAGCGGGACGACCGGCACAGATACGCAGTATTTT. It specifies CATQSTGTSGTTGTDTQYF.